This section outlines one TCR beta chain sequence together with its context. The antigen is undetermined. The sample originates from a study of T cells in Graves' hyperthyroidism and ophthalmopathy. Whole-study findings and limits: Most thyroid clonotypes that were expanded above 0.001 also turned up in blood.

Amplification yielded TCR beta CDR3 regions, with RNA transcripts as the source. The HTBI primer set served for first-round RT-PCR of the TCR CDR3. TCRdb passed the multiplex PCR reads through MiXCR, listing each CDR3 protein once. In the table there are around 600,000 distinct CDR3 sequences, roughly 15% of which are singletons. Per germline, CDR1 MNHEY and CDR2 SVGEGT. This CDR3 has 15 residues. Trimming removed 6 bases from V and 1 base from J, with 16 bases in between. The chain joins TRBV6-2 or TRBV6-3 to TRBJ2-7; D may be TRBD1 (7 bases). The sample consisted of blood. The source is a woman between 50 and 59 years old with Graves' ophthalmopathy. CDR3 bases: TGTGCCAGCAGACGAACGGCAGGGGGGTCCTACGAGCAGTACTTC. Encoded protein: CASRRTAGGSYEQYF.